The text below deals with one TCR beta chain. These data originate in a study of OX40 agonist ivuxolimab in advanced cancers. Study information: In three patients, partial responses were observed, one with hepatocellular carcinoma and two with cutaneous melanoma.

Per the germline V gene, CDR1 is MDHEN and CDR2 is SYDVKM. The V segment lost 7 bases and the J segment 4 bases; nucleotides outside the gene matches: 8. The CDR3 spans 14 residues. Profiled with immunoSEQ multiplex PCR; TCRdb holds only in-frame clones, not every one. The repertoire includes 59,000 or so clones, about 90% of them detected once, and 0.3% to 0.45% sits in the top ten. This sequence joins TRBV28 and TRBJ2-3, with TRBD1 matching over 7 bases. The sequence was obtained from an adult with an advanced solid tumor such as melanoma, head and neck, liver or kidney cancer. Sequencing was performed on CD4+ or CD8+ T cells sorted from blood, taken in a trial of the OX40 agonist ivuxolimab. As DNA, the CDR3 is TGTGCCAGCAACAGGGGTGGGGGAGCAGATACGCAGTATTTT. This sequence encodes CASNRGGGADTQYF.